These T cell receptor beta chains were read from a single sample in a study of human T cells and chemical hapten exposure. A single record per CDR3 protein comes from TCRdb applying MiXCR to the RACE reads. The profile shows fewer than 100,000 distinct CDR3 sequences, approximately 8.6% of them singletons. Sequencing was carried out using whole blood. The source is a female donor in good health. Some clones in this sample may be carry-over from other donors' samples. CDR3s include the opening cysteine and the closing phenylalanine or tryptophan. Each record gives: clone size, D gene, V gene, J gene, CDR3 protein, CDR3 DNA. The D gene is left open where the match is weak. Size tells how often a clone was seen (once, few, many) or the class of an expanded clone, and some rows leave it out.

many	-	TRBV7-6	TRBJ2-3	CASSLRPGGRYSTDTQYF	TGTGCCAGCAGCCTTCGCCCCGGGGGACGATATAGCACAGATACGCAGTATTTT
many	-	TRBV28	TRBJ1-5	CASRNRQASNQPQHF	TGTGCCAGCAGAAACCGACAGGCTAGCAATCAGCCCCAGCATTTT
-	-	TRBV12-3/TRBV12-4	TRBJ1-1	CASSLPGSHTEAFF	TGTGCCAGCAGTTTACCGGGAAGTCACACTGAAGCTTTCTTT
few	-	TRBV7-9	TRBJ1-4	CASSLRRRGSNEKLFF	TGTGCCAGCAGCTTACGCCGGCGGGGATCTAATGAAAAACTGTTTTTT
few	TRBD1	TRBV5-1	TRBJ1-1	CASSLQTGVVNTEAFF	TGCGCCAGCAGCCTTCAAACAGGGGTTGTGAACACTGAAGCTTTCTTT
-	-	TRBV6-5	TRBJ2-1	CASSYRGGEQFF	TGTGCCAGCAGTTACAGGGGTGGCGAGCAGTTCTTC
few	-	TRBV19	TRBJ1-1	CASVDRGTAETTEAFF	TGTGCCAGTGTGGACCGAGGGACCGCGGAGACCACTGAAGCTTTCTTT
many	-	TRBV7-6	TRBJ2-5	CASSPRDFETQYF	TGTGCCAGCAGCCCCCGGGACTTCGAGACCCAGTACTTC
-	-	TRBV29-1	TRBJ2-6	CSVEDTLTSGANVLTF	TGCAGCGTTGAGGACACTCTGACGTCTGGGGCCAACGTCCTGACTTTC
many	TRBD1	TRBV18	TRBJ2-7	CASSPGTDSYEQYF	TGTGCCAGCTCACCCGGGACAGATTCCTACGAGCAGTACTTC
many	-	TRBV6-9	TRBJ1-1	CASSSQGNRSWNTEAFF	TGTGCCAGCAGTTCCCAGGGTAATCGAAGTTGGAACACTGAAGCTTTCTTT
many	-	TRBV12-3/TRBV12-4	TRBJ1-2	CASSRNTRTNYGYTF	TGTGCCAGCAGTCGAAACACTCGGACTAACTATGGCTACACCTTC
few	-	TRBV27	TRBJ1-5	CASSSDLLGNQPQHF	TGTGCCAGCAGTTCGGACCTGTTGGGCAATCAGCCCCAGCATTTT
-	TRBD1	TRBV27	TRBJ2-5	CASNLDGTGRQETQYF	TGTGCCAGCAACCTTGATGGGACAGGGCGACAAGAGACCCAGTACTTC
-	TRBD1	TRBV29-1	TRBJ1-4	CSVVGTEEKLFF	TGCAGCGTTGTTGGGACAGAGGAAAAACTGTTTTTT
-	-	TRBV28	TRBJ2-4	CASSKTGGAKNIQYF	TGTGCCAGCAGCAAAACCGGGGGAGCCAAAAACATTCAGTACTTC
few	TRBD2	TRBV2	TRBJ2-3	CASSVLAGACTDTQYF	TGTGCCAGCAGTGTTCTAGCGGGGGCTTGCACAGATACGCAGTATTTT
few	-	TRBV5-6	TRBJ1-3	CASSRTASSGNTIYF	TGTGCCAGCAGCAGGACAGCGAGCTCTGGAAACACCATATATTTT
-	-	TRBV5-1	TRBJ1-4	CASSLGDRVNEKLFF	TGCGCCAGCAGCTTGGGAGACAGAGTTAATGAAAAACTGTTTTTT
many	-	TRBV27	TRBJ2-5	CASSFGGETQYF	TGTGCCAGCAGTTTTGGGGGAGAGACCCAGTACTTC
many	-	TRBV20-1	TRBJ1-6	CSARATGLFNSPLHF	TGCAGTGCTAGAGCTACAGGGTTATTCAATTCACCCCTCCACTTT
many	-	TRBV20-1	TRBJ1-1	CSARDQGMNTEAFF	TGCAGTGCTAGAGATCAGGGTATGAACACTGAAGCTTTCTTT
few	TRBD1	TRBV3-1	TRBJ2-6	CASSQDSLAGGSGANVLTF	TGTGCCAGCAGCCAAGATAGTTTGGCAGGGGGCTCTGGGGCCAACGTCCTGACTTTC
many	-	TRBV6-2/TRBV6-3	TRBJ1-1	CASKEGGFYTEAFF	TGTGCCAGCAAGGAGGGGGGCTTCTACACTGAAGCTTTCTTT
few	-	TRBV5-4	TRBJ2-3	CASSRRETSTDTQYF	TGTGCCAGCAGCCGACGGGAGACCAGCACAGATACGCAGTATTTT
many	-	TRBV18	TRBJ2-7	CASSRPSRGTDGTYEQYF	TGTGCCAGCTCACGCCCCTCGCGGGGGACAGACGGAACCTACGAGCAGTACTTC